The clone carrying this TCR beta chain showed up just once. What it recognizes is unknown. The data stem from a study of beta chain features in type 1 diabetes. Study details: All samples together contributed more than 90,000,000 sorted cells for examination. Study-wide results and limits: Within patients, naive, central memory and Treg TCRB repertoires seemed more similar than within healthy donors. Type 1 diabetes patients had moderately but significantly shorter TCRB CDR3s in all four CD4+ subsets.

Using CD45RO/CCR7/CD25/CD127/CD95/CD27, CD4+ naive, central memory, regulatory and stem cell-like memory cells were sorted. Isolated RNA was reverse transcribed in full, so expressed TCRB transcripts were sequenced. Clones were read by immunoSEQ multiplex PCR, and TCRdb kept only the in-frame ones, dropping some. The table lists around 160,000 clones, about 8.3% of them singletons. V was clipped by 5 bases and J by 7 bases; unmatched bases: 4. CDR3 length equals 12 residues. Germline CDR1 is MNHNS and CDR2 is SASEGT. Sequenced: central memory CD4+ T cells from blood. The TCR was taken from a woman younger than 30 with type 1 diabetes. The J gene is TRBJ1-1, the V gene TRBV6-1, with TRBD1 matching 7 bases. CDR3 region: CASSSGQREAFF. CDR3 sequence (DNA): TGTGCCAGCAGTTCGGGACAGCGTGAAGCTTTCTTT.